This T cell receptor (beta chain) is drawn from a study of blood T cell repertoires in COVID-19. About the study: PBMCs, B-cell-depleted T cells, or T cells provided the cDNA or gDNA that made up the material.

This CDR3 region has 17 residues. The germline gives CDR1 MDHEN, CDR2 SYDVKM. With 5 bases removed from V and 3 bases from J, the gap between germline ends came to 19 bases. The table came from immunoSEQ multiplex PCR; TCRdb's copy has only in-frame clones and leaves some out. This table has roughly 280,000 clones, roughly nine tenths appearing once. The sample consisted of PBMCs or T cells enriched from blood (not recorded which). V gene TRBV28 combines with J gene TRBJ1-4; D is unclear. The receptor was derived from a woman under 30 who had recovered from COVID-19. The CDR3 reads CASSPVTYGSPNEKLFF. As DNA, the CDR3 is TGTGCCAGCAGTCCCGTCACTTACGGGAGTCCTAATGAAAAACTGTTTTTT.